This T cell receptor (beta chain) was profiled in a study of T cell responses to AZD1222 COVID-19 vaccine. Study as a whole: Whether given at about 4 or about 12 weeks, second doses were pooled.

Germline CDR1 and CDR2: SNHLY and FYNNEI. This CDR3 is built from 13 residues. Trimming pared 6 bases from V and 0 bases from J, leaving 8 bases between. Concerning this clone: Antigen unknown.

Only in-frame clones appear in the TCRdb table, and some are missing; sequencing was by immunoSEQ multiplex PCR. The sample shows 150,000 to 200,000 clones, just over 90% of them seen only once. General observations from the study: Donors, mostly white British, included more females; clonal diversity was possibly underestimated.

The sample was peripheral blood, taken on day 0 of AZD1222 vaccination. This TCR came from an adult in good health. The V and J genes are TRBV2 and TRBJ1-1; D is possibly TRBD1 (6 bases). For the CDR3, the DNA is TGTGCCAGCAGGGACAGATTGAACACTGAAGCTTTCTTT. Translation: CASRDRLNTEAFF.